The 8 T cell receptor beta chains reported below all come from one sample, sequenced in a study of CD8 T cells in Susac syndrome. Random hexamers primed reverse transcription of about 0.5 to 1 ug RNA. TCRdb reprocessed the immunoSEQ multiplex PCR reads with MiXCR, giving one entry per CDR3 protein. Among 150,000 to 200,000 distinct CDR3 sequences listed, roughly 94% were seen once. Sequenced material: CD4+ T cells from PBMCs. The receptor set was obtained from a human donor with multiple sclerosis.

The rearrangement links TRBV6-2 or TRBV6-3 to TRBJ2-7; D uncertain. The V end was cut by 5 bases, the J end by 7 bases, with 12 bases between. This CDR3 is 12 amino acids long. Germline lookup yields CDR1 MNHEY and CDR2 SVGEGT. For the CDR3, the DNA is TGTGCCAGCAGTACGTACACTCTTGAGCAGTACTTC. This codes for CASSTYTLEQYF.

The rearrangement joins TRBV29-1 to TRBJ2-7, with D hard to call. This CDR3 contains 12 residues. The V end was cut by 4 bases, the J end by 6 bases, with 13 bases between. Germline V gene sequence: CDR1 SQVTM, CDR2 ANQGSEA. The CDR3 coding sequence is TGCAGCGTTGGTAGCCAGTTCGTCGAGCAGTACTTC. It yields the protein CSVGSQFVEQYF.

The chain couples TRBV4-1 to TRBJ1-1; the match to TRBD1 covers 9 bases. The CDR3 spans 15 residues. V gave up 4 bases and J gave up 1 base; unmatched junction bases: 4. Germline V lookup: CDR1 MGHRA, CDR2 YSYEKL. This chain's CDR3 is CASSLGQGRNTEAFF. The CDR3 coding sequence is TGCGCCAGCAGCCTGGGACAGGGTAGGAACACTGAAGCTTTCTTT.

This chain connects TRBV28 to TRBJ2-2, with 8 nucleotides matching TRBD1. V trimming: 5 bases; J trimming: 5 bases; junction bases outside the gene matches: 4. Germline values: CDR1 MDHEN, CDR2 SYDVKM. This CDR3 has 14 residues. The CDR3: CASSRQGLTGELFF. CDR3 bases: TGTGCCAGCAGTCGACAGGGGTTAACCGGGGAGCTGTTTTTT.

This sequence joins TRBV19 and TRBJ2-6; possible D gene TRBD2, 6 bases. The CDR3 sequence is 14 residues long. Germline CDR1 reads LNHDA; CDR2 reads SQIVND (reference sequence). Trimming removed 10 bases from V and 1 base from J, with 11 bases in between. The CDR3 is CATSELSGANVLTF. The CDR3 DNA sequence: TGTGCCACTAGCGAGCTTTCTGGGGCCAACGTCCTGACTTTC.

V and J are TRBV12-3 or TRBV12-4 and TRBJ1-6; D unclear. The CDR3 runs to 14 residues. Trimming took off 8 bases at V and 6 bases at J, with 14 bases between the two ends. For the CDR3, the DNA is TGTGCCAGCTCTCTGGACCTTATTAATTCACCCCTCCACTTT. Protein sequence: CASSLDLINSPLHF.

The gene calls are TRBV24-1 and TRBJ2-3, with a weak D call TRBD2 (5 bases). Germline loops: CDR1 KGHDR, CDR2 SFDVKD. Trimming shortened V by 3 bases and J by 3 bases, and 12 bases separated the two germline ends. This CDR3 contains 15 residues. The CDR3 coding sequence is TGTGCCACCAGTGATAGCGGAAATCCTACAGATACGCAGTATTTT. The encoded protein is CATSDSGNPTDTQYF.

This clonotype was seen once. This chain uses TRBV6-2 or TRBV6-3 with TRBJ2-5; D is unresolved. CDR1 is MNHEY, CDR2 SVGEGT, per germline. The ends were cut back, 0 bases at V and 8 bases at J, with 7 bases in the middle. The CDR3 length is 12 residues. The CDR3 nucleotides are TGTGCCAGCAGTTACTCGTCGGCCACCCAGTACTTC. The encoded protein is CASSYSSATQYF.